These 12 T cell receptor beta chains were sequenced from one sample in a study of CD8 T cells in Susac syndrome. A quantity of roughly 0.5 to 1 ug RNA underwent reverse transcription using random hexamers. TCRdb re-called the immunoSEQ multiplex PCR reads with MiXCR, one entry per CDR3 protein. The data hold hundreds of thousands of distinct CDR3 sequences, with less than 95% observed a single time. Sequencing input: CD4+ T cells from PBMCs. These receptors were collected from a human donor with Susac syndrome.

This clonotype appeared once. This chain uses TRBV6-2 or TRBV6-3 with TRBJ1-6; D possibly corresponds to TRBD1 (5 bases). Germline V gene sequence: CDR1 MNHEY, CDR2 SVGEGT. V was pared by 7 bases and J by 8 bases, with 12 bases between. The CDR3 has 13 amino acids. CDR3 sequence: CASTFSGDSPLHF. The CDR3 DNA reads TGTGCCAGCACCTTCTCGGGGGATTCACCCCTCCACTTT.

This clonotype has a single count. This sequence joins TRBV20-1 and TRBJ2-1, with 7 bases aligning to TRBD2. The V gene end was trimmed by 6 bases and the J gene end by 7 bases; junction bases not matched to a gene: 6. The CDR3 loop spans 12 amino acids. CDR1 and CDR2 (germline): DFQATT, SNEGSKA (reference sequence). The CDR3 is CSAGGSLNEQFF. In nucleotides, the CDR3 is TGCAGTGCGGGGGGGAGTTTAAATGAGCAGTTCTTC.

The chain is built from TRBV30 and TRBJ2-1, with D perhaps TRBD2 (5 bases). V lost 2 bases, J lost 5 bases, and 7 bases lay in between. The CDR3 consists of 12 residues. The germline CDR1 and CDR2 sequences are GTSNPN and SVGIG (reference sequence). Here the CDR3 reads CAWSMEDNEQFF. Here the CDR3 DNA reads TGTGCCTGGAGTATGGAGGACAATGAGCAGTTCTTC.

V usage is TRBV20-1 and J usage is TRBJ2-7; either TRBD1 or TRBD2 may supply D (5 bases each). CDR3 length: 13 residues. In germline, CDR1 is DFQATT, CDR2 SNEGSKA (reference sequence). Trimming left V 5 bases short and J 5 bases short, with 16 bases between. CDR3 DNA: TGCAGTGCTTCGGGACGCACAAAGGACGAGCAGTACTTC. This gives the protein CSASGRTKDEQYF.

The chain uses TRBV20-1 and TRBJ1-2; no reliable D call. V lost 1 base and J lost 7, with 16 bases in between. The CDR3 loop spans 14 amino acids. Germline loops: CDR1 DFQATT, CDR2 SNEGSKA (reference sequence). The CDR3 is CSARVRRGQTGYTF. CDR3 bases: TGCAGTGCTAGAGTACGTCGAGGTCAAACTGGCTACACCTTC.

The chain recombines TRBV7-2 with TRBJ2-7; D unresolved. CDR1 is SGHTA, CDR2 FQGNSA, per germline. CDR3 length: 13 amino acids. The V end was cut by 10 bases, the J end by 0 bases, with 13 bases between. CDR3 bases: TGTGCCACCTCCCTAGTAAACTCCTACGAGCAGTACTTC. It yields the protein CATSLVNSYEQYF.

This clonotype was counted only a few times. The chain joins TRBV15 to TRBJ1-1, with D tentatively TRBD1 (5 bases). The CDR3 covers 14 residues. From germline, CDR1 is LNHNV and CDR2 YYDKDF (reference sequence). Trimming removed 3 bases at V and 0 bases at J, with 8 bases between. CDR3 DNA: TGTGCCACCAGCAGCGGGACGGTGAACACTGAAGCTTTCTTT. Its protein product is CATSSGTVNTEAFF. Full variable domain (missing parts from reference TRBV15 and TRBJ1-1): DAMVIQNPRYQVTQFGKPVTLSCSQTLNHNVMYWYQQKSSQAPKLLFHYYDKDFNNEADTPDNFQSRRPNTSFCFLDIRSPGLGDTAMYLCATSSGTVNTEAFFGQGTRLTVV.

J is TRBJ2-2 and V is TRBV19; D gene unclear. The V gene's germline CDR1 is LNHDA and CDR2 SQIVND (reference sequence). The length of the CDR3 is 12 residues. Trimming removed 7 bases at V and 4 bases at J, with 7 bases between. CDR3 sequence: CASNEVTGELFF. CDR3 nucleotide sequence: TGTGCCAGTAATGAGGTCACCGGGGAGCTGTTTTTT.

The chain carries TRBV20-1 and TRBJ2-7; D not resolved. CDR1 and CDR2 from the germline V gene are DFQATT and SNEGSKA (reference sequence). CDR3 length equals 13 residues. V lost 4 bases and J 2 bases, leaving 12 bases between the germline ends. CDR3 sequence: CSATRWVPYEQYF. The CDR3 DNA sequence: TGCAGTGCTACCCGTTGGGTGCCCTACGAGCAGTACTTC.

The CDR3 DNA sequence: TGTGCCAGCAGCGCGCTAACGTCTAACACCGGGGAGCTGTTTTTT. Translating it yields CASSALTSNTGELFF. The chain recombines TRBV7-8 with TRBJ2-2; D call uncertain. The germline V and J ends were trimmed by 5 bases and 2 bases, with 12 bases remaining between them. The CDR3 is 15 residues long. The germline V gene encodes CDR1 SGHVS and CDR2 FQNEAQ.

The chain carries TRBV5-4 and TRBJ1-1, with TRBD1 identical over 8 bases. Germline values: CDR1 SGHNT, CDR2 YYREEE (reference sequence). CDR3 size: 14 residues. The junction had 7 bases not matched to a gene; V was cut back by 5 bases and J by 4 bases. CDR3 amino acids: CASRRGQGGTEAFF. In nucleotides, the CDR3 is TGTGCCAGCAGGAGAGGACAGGGCGGCACTGAAGCTTTCTTT.

This chain connects TRBV5-1 to TRBJ1-6; D may be TRBD1 (5 bases). Trimming left V 4 bases short and J 1 base short, with 12 bases between. Germline V lookup: CDR1 SGHRS, CDR2 YFSETQ. CDR3 length: 16 residues. The DNA for the CDR3 is TGCGCCAGCAGCGAGCAGGGAGGGTCCTATAATTCACCCCTCCACTTT. Protein sequence: CASSEQGGSYNSPLHF.